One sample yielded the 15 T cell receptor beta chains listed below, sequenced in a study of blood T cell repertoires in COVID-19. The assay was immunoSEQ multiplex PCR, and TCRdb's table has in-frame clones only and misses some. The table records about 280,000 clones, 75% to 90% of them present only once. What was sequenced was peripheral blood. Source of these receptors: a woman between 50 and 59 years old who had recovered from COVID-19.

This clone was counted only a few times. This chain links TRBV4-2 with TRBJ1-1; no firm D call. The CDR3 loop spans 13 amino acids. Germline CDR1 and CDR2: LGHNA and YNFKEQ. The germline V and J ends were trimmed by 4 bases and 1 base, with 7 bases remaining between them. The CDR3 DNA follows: TGTGCCAGCAGCCCTTTCGGGAACACTGAAGCTTTCTTT. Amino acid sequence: CASSPFGNTEAFF.

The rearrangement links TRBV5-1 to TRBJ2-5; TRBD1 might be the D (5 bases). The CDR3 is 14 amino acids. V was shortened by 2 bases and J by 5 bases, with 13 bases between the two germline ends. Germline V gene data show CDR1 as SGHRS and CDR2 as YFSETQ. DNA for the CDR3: TGCGCCAGCAGCTTAGGACACCCTCTCGAGACCCAGTACTTC. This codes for CASSLGHPLETQYF.

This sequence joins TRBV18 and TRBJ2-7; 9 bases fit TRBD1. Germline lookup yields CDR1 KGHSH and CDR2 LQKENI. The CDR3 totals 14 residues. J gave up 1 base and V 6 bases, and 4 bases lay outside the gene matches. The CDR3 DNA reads TGTGCCAGCTCCCGGGACAGGGCGTCCTACGAGCAGTACTTC. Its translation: CASSRDRASYEQYF. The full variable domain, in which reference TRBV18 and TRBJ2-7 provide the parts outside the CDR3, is NAGVMQNPRHLVRRRGQEARLRCSPMKGHSHVYWYRQLPEEGLKFMVYLQKENIIDESGMPKERFSAEFPKEGPSILRIQQVVRGDSAAYFCASSRDRASYEQYFGPGTRLTVT.

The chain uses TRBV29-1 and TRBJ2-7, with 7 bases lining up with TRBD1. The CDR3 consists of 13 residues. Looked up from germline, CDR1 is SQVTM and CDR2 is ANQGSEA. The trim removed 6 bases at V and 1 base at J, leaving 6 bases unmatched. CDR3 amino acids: CSVRTGPSYEQYF. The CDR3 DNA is TGCAGCGTCCGGACAGGCCCGTCCTACGAGCAGTACTTC.

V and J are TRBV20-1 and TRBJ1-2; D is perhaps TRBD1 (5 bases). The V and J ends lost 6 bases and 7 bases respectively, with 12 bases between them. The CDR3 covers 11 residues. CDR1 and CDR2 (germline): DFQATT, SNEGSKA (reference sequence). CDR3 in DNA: TGCAGTGCGGTCGACAGTGGTGGCTACACCTTC. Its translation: CSAVDSGGYTF.

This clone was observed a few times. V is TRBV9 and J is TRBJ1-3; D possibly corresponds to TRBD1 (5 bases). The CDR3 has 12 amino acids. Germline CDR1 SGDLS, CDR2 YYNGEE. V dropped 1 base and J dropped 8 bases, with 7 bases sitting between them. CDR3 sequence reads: CASSVTGDTIYF. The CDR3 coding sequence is TGTGCCAGCAGCGTAACAGGTGACACCATATATTTT.

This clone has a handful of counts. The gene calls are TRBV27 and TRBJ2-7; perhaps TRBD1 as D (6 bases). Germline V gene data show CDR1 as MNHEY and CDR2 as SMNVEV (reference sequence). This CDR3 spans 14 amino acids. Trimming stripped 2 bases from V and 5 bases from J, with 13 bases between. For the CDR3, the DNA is TGTGCCAGCAGTTTAGGCAGGGGAGAAAACGAGCAGTACTTC. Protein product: CASSLGRGENEQYF.

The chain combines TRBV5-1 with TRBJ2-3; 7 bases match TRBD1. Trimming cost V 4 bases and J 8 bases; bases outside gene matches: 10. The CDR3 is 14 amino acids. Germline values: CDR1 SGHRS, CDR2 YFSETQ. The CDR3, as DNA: TGCGCCAGCAGCCCCGACAGGGTTCAGGGTACGCAGTATTTT. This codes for CASSPDRVQGTQYF. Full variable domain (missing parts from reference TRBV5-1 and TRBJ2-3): KAGVTQTPRYLIKTRGQQVTLSCSPISGHRSVSWYQQTPGQGLQFLFEYFSETQRNKGNFPGRFSGRQFSNSRSEMNVSTLELGDSALYLCASSPDRVQGTQYFGPGTRLTVL.

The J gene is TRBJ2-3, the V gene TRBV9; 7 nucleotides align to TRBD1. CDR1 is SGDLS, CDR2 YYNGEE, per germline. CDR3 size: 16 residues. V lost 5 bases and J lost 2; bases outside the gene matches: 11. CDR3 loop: CASSAGQVWATDTQYF. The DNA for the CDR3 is TGTGCCAGCAGTGCTGGACAGGTTTGGGCCACAGATACGCAGTATTTT.

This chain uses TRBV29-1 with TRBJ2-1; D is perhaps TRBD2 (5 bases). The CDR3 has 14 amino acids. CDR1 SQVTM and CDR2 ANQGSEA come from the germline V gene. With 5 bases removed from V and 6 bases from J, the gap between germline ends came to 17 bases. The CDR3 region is CSVQSGSWGNEQFF. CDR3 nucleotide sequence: TGCAGCGTTCAATCGGGGTCGTGGGGCAATGAGCAGTTCTTC.

In DNA form, the CDR3 reads TGTGCCAGCAGCCAAACTATCGGGGAGCAGTTCTTC. Encoded protein: CASSQTIGEQFF. The chain recombines TRBV3-1 (or the pseudogene TRBV3-2) with TRBJ2-1; no firm D call. Germline V gene lookup returns CDR1 LGHDT and CDR2 YNNKEL (reference sequence). CDR3 length: 12 amino acids. V dropped 2 bases and J dropped 10 bases, with 9 bases sitting between them.

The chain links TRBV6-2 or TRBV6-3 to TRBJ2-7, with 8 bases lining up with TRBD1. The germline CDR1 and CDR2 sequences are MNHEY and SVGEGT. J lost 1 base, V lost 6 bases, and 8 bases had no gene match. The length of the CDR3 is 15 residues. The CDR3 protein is CASSETGALSYEQYF. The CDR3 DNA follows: TGTGCCAGCAGCGAGACAGGGGCCCTATCCTACGAGCAGTACTTC.

In DNA form, the CDR3 reads TGTGCCAGCAGTTCCCCCGCCGTTAGCGGGCAAGAGACCCAGTACTTC. Amino acids: CASSSPAVSGQETQYF. This chain joins TRBV27 and TRBJ2-5, with 7 bases fitting TRBD2. Per germline, CDR1 MNHEY and CDR2 SMNVEV (reference sequence). This CDR3 spans 16 amino acids. V lost 4 bases to trimming and J lost 2 bases; unmatched junction nucleotides: 10.

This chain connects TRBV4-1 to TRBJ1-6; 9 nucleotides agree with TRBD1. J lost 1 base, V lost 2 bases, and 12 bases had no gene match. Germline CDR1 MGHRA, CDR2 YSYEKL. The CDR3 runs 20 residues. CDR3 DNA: TGCGCCAGCAGCCAAAACTACTCTCCGGGACAGGGATCCTATAATTCACCCCTCCACTTT. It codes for CASSQNYSPGQGSYNSPLHF.

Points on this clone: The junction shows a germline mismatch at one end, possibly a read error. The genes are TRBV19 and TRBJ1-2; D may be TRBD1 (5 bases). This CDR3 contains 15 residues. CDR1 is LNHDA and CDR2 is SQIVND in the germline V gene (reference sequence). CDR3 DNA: TGTGCCAGTAGTATCCCGGGGGATCCTCTCTATAGCTACACCTTC. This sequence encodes CASSIPGDPLYSYTF.